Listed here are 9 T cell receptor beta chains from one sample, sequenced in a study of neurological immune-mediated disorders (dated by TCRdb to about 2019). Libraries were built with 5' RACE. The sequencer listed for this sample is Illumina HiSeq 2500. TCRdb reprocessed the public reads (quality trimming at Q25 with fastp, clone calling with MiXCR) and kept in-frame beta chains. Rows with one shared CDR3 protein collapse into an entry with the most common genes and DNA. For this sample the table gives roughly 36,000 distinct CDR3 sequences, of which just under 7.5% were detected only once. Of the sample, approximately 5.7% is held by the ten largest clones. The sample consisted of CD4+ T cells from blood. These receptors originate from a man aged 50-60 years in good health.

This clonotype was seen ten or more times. The CDR3 DNA reads as TGTGCCAGCAGCCCGGCCTACGAGCAGTACTTC. Translated, it gives CASSPAYEQYF. V gene TRBV7-2 combines with J gene TRBJ2-7; D is unclear. Trimming took off 5 bases at V and 2 bases at J, with 4 bases between the two ends. The V gene's germline CDR1 is SGHTA and CDR2 FQGNSA. The CDR3 totals 11 residues.

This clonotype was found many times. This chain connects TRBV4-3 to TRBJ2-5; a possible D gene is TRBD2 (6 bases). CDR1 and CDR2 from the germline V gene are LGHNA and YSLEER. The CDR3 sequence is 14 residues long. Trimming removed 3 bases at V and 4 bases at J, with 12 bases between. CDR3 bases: TGCGCCAGCAGCCAGAACGGGGGAACAGAGACCCAGTACTTC. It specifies CASSQNGGTETQYF.

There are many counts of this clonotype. CDR3 sequence (DNA): TGTGCCAGCAGCCGCGACAGGGGTAATGGGGAAAAACTGTTTTTT. Translating it yields CASSRDRGNGEKLFF. The chain joins TRBV6-6 to TRBJ1-4; 8 bases match TRBD1. V was pared by 6 bases and J by 8 bases, with 11 bases of the junction left unmatched. The CDR3 has 15 amino acids. Germline V lookup: CDR1 MNHNY, CDR2 SVGAGI (reference sequence).

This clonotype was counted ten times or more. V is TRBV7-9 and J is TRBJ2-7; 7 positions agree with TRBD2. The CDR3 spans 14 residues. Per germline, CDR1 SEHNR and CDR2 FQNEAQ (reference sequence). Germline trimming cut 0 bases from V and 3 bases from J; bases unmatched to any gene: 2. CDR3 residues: CASSLAAGVYEQYF. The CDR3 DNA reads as TGTGCCAGCAGCTTAGCTGCGGGAGTCTACGAGCAGTACTTC. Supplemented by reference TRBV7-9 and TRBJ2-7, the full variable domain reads DTGVSQNPRHKITKRGQNVTFRCDPISEHNRLYWYRQTLGQGPEFLTYFQNEAQLEKSRLLSDRFSAERPKGSFSTLEIQRTEQGDSAMYLCASSLAAGVYEQYFGPGTRLTVT.

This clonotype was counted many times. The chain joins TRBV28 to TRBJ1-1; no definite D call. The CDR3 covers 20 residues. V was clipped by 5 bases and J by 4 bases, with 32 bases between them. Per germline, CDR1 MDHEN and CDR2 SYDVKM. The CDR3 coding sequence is TGTGCCAGCAGTCCCCCTTCGAATTGGGGTCACGGAGAGGGAGTCACTGAAGCTTTCTTT. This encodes CASSPPSNWGHGEGVTEAFF.

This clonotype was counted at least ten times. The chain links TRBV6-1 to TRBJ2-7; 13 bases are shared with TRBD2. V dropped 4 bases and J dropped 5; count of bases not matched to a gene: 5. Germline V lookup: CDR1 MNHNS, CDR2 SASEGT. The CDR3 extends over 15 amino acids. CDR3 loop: CASSGGTSGTHEQYF. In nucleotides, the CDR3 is TGTGCCAGCAGTGGAGGGACTAGCGGGACTCACGAGCAGTACTTC.

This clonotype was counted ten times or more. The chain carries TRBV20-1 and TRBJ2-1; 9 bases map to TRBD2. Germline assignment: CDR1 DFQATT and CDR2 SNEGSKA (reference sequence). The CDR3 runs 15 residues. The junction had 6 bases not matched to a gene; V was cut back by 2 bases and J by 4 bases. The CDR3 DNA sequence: TGCAGTGCTAGACCCCTAGCGGGAAATTACAATGAGCAGTTCTTC. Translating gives CSARPLAGNYNEQFF.

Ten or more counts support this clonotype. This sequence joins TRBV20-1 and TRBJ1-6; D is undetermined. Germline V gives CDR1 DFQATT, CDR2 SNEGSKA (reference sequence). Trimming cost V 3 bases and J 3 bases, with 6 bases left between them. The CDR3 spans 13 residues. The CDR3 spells CSASRDYNSPLHF. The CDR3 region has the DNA TGCAGTGCTAGCAGAGACTATAATTCACCCCTCCACTTT.

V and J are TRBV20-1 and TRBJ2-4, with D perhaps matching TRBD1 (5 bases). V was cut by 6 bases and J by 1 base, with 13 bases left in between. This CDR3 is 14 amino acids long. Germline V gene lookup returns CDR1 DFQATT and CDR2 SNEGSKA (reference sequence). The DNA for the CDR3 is TGCAGTGCGGGGCGTCGAACCGCCAAAAACATTCAGTACTTC. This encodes CSAGRRTAKNIQYF.